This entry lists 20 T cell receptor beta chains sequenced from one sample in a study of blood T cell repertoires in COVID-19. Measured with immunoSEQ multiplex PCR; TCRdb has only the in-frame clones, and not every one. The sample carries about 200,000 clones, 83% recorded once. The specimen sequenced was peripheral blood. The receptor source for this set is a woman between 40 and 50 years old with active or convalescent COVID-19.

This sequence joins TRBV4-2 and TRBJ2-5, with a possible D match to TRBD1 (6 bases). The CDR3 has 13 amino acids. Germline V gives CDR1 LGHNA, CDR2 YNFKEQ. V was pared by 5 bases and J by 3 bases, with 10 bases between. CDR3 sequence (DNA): TGTGCCAGCAGCTCCAGGGGCGAAGAGACCCAGTACTTC. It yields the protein CASSSRGEETQYF.

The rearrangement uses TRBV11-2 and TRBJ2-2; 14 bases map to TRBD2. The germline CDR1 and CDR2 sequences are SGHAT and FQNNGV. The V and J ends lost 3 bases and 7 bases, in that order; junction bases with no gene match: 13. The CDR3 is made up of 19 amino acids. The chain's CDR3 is CASSFGTSGGEHGGGELFF. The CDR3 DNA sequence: TGTGCCAGCAGCTTCGGGACTAGCGGGGGAGAACACGGAGGCGGGGAGCTGTTTTTT. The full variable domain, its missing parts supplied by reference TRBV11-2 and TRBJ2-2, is EAGVAQSPRYKIIEKRQSVAFWCNPISGHATLYWYQQILGQGPKLLIQFQNNGVVDDSQLPKDRFSAERLKGVDSTLKIQPAKLEDSAVYLCASSFGTSGGEHGGGELFFGEGSRLTVL.

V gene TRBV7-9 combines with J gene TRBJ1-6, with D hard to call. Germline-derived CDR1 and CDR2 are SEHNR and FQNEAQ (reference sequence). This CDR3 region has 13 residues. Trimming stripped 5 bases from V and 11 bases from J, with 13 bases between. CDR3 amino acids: CASSSTGSTPLHF. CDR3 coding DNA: TGTGCCAGCAGCAGCACCGGGAGTACACCCCTCCACTTT.

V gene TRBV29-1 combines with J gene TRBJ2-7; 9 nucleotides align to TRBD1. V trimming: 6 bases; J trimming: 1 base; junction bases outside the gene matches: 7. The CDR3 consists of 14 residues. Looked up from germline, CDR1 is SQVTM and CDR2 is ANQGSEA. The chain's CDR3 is CSVETGGLSYEQYF. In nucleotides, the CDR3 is TGCAGCGTGGAAACAGGGGGCTTGTCCTACGAGCAGTACTTC.

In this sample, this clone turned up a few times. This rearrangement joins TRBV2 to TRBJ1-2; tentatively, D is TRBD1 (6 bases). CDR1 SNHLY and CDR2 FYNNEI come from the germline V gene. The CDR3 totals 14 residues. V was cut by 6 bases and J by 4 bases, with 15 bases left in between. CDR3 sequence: CASRPGAYVYGYTF. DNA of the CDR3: TGTGCCAGCAGGCCAGGGGCGTACGTCTATGGCTACACCTTC.

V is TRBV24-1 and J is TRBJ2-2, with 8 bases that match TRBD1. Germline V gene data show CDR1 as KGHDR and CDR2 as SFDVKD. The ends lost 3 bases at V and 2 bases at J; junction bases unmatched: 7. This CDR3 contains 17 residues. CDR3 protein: CATSDPGQGTNTGELFF. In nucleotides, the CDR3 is TGTGCCACCAGTGATCCCGGACAGGGAACTAACACCGGGGAGCTGTTTTTT.

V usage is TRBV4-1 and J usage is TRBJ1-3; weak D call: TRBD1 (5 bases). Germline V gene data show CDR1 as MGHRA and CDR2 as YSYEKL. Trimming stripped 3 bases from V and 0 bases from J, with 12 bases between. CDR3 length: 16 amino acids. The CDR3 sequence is CASSHPGLPSGNTIYF. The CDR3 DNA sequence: TGCGCCAGCAGCCATCCAGGGTTACCCTCTGGAAACACCATATATTTT.

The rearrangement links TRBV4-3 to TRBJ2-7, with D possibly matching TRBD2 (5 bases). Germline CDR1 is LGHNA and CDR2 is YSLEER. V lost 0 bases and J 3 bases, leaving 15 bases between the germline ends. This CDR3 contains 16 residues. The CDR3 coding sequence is TGCGCCAGCAGCCAAGACCGAGGACTGCAAGTCTACGAGCAGTACTTC. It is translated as CASSQDRGLQVYEQYF.

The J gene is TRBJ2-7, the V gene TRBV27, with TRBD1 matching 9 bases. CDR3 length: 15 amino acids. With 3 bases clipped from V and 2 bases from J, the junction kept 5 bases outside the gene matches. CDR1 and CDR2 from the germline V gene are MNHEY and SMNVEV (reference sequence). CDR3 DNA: TGTGCCAGCAGTTTTCTCGGACAGGGGACCTACGAGCAGTACTTC. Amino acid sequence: CASSFLGQGTYEQYF.

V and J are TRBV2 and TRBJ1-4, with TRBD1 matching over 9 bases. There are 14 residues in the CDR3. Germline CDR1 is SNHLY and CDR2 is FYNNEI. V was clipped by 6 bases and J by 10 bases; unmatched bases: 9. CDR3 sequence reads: CASSPQGASGKLFF. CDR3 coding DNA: TGTGCCAGCAGCCCACAGGGGGCGAGCGGAAAACTGTTTTTT.

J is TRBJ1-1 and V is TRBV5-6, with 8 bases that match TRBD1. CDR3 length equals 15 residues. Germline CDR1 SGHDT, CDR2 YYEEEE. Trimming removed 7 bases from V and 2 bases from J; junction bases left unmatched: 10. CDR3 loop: CASQNTGGDNTEAFF. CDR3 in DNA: TGTGCCAGCCAAAATACAGGGGGGGATAACACTGAAGCTTTCTTT.

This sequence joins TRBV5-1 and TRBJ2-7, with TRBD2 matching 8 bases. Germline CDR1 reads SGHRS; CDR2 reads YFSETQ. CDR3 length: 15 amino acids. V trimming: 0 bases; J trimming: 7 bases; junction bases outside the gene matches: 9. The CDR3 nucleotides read TGCGCCAGCAGCTTGGCCGGGACTAGACCTCTGGAGCAGTACTTC. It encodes CASSLAGTRPLEQYF.

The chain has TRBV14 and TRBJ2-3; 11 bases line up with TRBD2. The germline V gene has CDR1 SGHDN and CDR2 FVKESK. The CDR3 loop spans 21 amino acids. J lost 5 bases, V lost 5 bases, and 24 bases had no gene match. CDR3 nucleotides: TGTGCCAGCAGCTCAGCTACAATTATCATAGCGGGGGGGCCCCCAAAAGATACGCAGTATTTT. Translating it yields CASSSATIIIAGGPPKDTQYF.

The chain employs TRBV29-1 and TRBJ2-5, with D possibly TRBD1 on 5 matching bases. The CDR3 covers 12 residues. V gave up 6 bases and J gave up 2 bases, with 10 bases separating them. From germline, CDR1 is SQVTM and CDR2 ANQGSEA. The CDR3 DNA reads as TGCAGCGTGCGTAAGGGGCAAGAGACCCAGTACTTC. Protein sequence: CSVRKGQETQYF.

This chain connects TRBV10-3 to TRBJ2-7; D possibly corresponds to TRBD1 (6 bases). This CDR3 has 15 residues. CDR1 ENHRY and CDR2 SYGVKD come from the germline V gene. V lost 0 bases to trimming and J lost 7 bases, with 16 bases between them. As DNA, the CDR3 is TGTGCCATCAGTGAGTCTAAGGACAGACCAAGGGAGCAGTACTTC. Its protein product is CAISESKDRPREQYF.

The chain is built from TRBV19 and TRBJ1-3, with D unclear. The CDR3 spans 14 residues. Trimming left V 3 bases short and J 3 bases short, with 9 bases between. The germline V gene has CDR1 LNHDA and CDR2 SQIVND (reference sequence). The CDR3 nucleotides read TGTGCCAGTAGTATGCGAGGAGGTGGAAACACCATATATTTT. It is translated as CASSMRGGGNTIYF. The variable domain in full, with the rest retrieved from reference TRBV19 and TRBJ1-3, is DGGITQSPKYLFRKEGQNVTLSCEQNLNHDAMYWYRQDPGQGLRLIYYSQIVNDFQKGDIAEGYSVSREKKESFPLTVTSAQKNPTAFYLCASSMRGGGNTIYFGEGSWLTVV.

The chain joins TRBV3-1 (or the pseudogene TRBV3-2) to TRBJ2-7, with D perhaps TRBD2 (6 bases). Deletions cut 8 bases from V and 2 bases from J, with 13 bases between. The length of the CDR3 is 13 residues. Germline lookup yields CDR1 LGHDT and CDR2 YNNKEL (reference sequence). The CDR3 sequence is CASGTGVAYEQYF. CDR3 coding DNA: TGTGCCAGCGGAACGGGGGTAGCCTACGAGCAGTACTTC.

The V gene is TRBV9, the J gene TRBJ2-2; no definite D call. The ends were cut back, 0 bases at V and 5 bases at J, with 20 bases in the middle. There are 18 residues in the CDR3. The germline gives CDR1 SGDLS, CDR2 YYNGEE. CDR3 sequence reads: CASSVAKMGSPRTGELFF. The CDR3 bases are TGTGCCAGCAGCGTAGCGAAGATGGGCAGCCCACGTACCGGGGAGCTGTTTTTT.

CDR3 sequence reads: CASSLTRDRGVGYTF. CDR3 bases: TGTGCCAGCAGCTTAACTCGGGACAGGGGTGTAGGCTACACCTTC. The genes are TRBV11-3 and TRBJ1-2, with 10 bases lining up with TRBD1. The CDR3 spans 15 residues. After removal of 2 bases from V and 8 bases from J, the junction contained 8 bases not matched to a gene. CDR1 and CDR2 from the germline V gene are SGHNT and YENEEA.

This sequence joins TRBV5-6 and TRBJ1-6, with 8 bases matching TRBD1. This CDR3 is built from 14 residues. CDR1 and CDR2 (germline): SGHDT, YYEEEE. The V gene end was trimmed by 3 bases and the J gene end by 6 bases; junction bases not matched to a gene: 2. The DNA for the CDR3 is TGTGCCAGCAGCTCGGGACAGGCTAATTCACCCCTCCACTTT. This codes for CASSSGQANSPLHF.